These 21 T cell receptor beta chains originate from one sample sequenced in a study of cytomegalovirus exposure and HLA in healthy donors. The PCR contained 60 Vbeta and 13 Jbeta primers. This table comes from immunoSEQ multiplex PCR, and its TCRdb copy is limited to in-frame clones, with some not included. The table records around 230,000 clones, approximately 84% of them present only once. The sequenced sample was PBMCs. All receptors derive from a girl aged 2 to 10 in good health and CMV-seronegative.

The rearrangement joins TRBV29-1 to TRBJ1-2; TRBD1 matches at 9 bases. Germline V gene data show CDR1 as SQVTM and CDR2 as ANQGSEA. The CDR3 loop spans 18 amino acids. J lost 5 bases, V lost 5 bases, and 21 bases had no gene match. CDR3 nucleotide sequence: TGCAGCGTTTTTGCCCGTACAGGGGGCGAAATCAGTAAATATGGCTACACCTTC. As protein: CSVFARTGGEISKYGYTF.

The rearrangement uses TRBV12-5 and TRBJ1-6, with 9 bases lining up with TRBD1. Trimming took 0 bases from V and 0 from J; bases not matched to a gene: 6. The germline CDR1 and CDR2 sequences are LGHNT and FRNRAP. The length of the CDR3 is 19 residues. The CDR3 protein is CASGLVRDRESSYNSPLHF. The CDR3 DNA is TGTGCTAGTGGTTTGGTAAGGGACAGGGAGAGCTCCTATAATTCACCCCTCCACTTT.

The chain employs TRBV30 and TRBJ1-2; the D is unclear. Germline CDR1 GTSNPN, CDR2 SVGIG (reference sequence). This CDR3 has 13 residues. Trimming cost V 0 bases and J 2 bases, with 7 bases left between them. The CDR3 coding sequence is TGTGCCTGGAGTGTGGCCATAAACTATGGCTACACCTTC. Protein sequence: CAWSVAINYGYTF.

This chain links TRBV7-9 with TRBJ1-4; 9 nucleotides agree with TRBD1. Germline CDR1 reads SEHNR; CDR2 reads FQNEAQ (reference sequence). V lost 5 bases to trimming and J lost 4 bases; unmatched junction nucleotides: 11. The length of the CDR3 is 17 residues. The CDR3 sequence is CASSAGGQGLLNEKLFF. CDR3 nucleotides: TGTGCCAGCAGCGCCGGGGGACAGGGCCTCCTTAATGAAAAACTGTTTTTT.

About this clone: An end of the junction does not agree with germline; a read error may underlie this. The rearrangement links TRBV4-1 to TRBJ1-4; no firm D call. The CDR3 extends over 13 amino acids. The germline V gene encodes CDR1 MGHRA and CDR2 YSYEKL. The DNA for the CDR3 is TGCGCCAGCAGCCAAGCCCTCGCTCTTAAACTGCTTTTT. It codes for CASSQALALKLLF.

This chain joins TRBV10-3 and TRBJ1-3; D not certain. CDR1 and CDR2 (germline): ENHRY, SYGVKD. This CDR3 region has 19 residues. Trimming removed 4 bases from V and 9 bases from J, with 31 bases in between. The CDR3 bases are TGTGCCATCAGTGCGGTTATAGCGACGGCTACATCACCTACGGGCACCATATATTTT. Translated, it gives CAISAVIATATSPTGTIYF.

This clone has only one observation. The chain combines TRBV27 with TRBJ2-7, with TRBD2 matching 7 bases. This CDR3 has 15 residues. After removal of 7 bases from V and 6 bases from J, the junction contained 15 bases not matched to a gene. Germline V CDR1 and CDR2: MNHEY, SMNVEV (reference sequence). The CDR3 region is CASKVRGGSSVEQYF. The CDR3 nucleotides read TGTGCCAGCAAGGTTAGGGGCGGGAGTTCGGTCGAGCAGTACTTC.

The chain employs TRBV6-6 and TRBJ1-2; possibly TRBD1 for D (5 bases). Germline V gives CDR1 MNHNY, CDR2 SVGAGI (reference sequence). The ends were cut back, 8 bases at V and 7 bases at J, with 11 bases in the middle. This CDR3 spans 11 amino acids. DNA of the CDR3: TGTGCCAGCGGCAGGGAGGCTGGCTACACCTTC. Translation gives CASGREAGYTF.

The J gene is TRBJ2-5, the V gene TRBV5-1; D is uncertain. V was cut by 2 bases and J by 3 bases, with 2 bases left in between. Germline CDR1 is SGHRS and CDR2 is YFSETQ. The CDR3 spans 11 residues. The CDR3 nucleotides read TGCGCCAGCAGCTTCGAAGAGACCCAGTACTTC. Its protein is CASSFEETQYF. Variable domain in full (rest from reference TRBV5-1 and TRBJ2-5): KAGVTQTPRYLIKTRGQQVTLSCSPISGHRSVSWYQQTPGQGLQFLFEYFSETQRNKGNFPGRFSGRQFSNSRSEMNVSTLELGDSALYLCASSFEETQYFGPGTRLLVL.

V gene TRBV30 combines with J gene TRBJ1-1; 12 bases map to TRBD1. V was pared by 3 bases and J by 11 bases, with 7 bases of the junction left unmatched. The CDR3 covers 13 residues. Germline assignment: CDR1 GTSNPN and CDR2 SVGIG (reference sequence). Here the CDR3 DNA reads TGTGCCTGGAGCGGGGACAGGGGGCGTCAGGCTTTCTTT. Translation gives CAWSGDRGRQAFF.

The V gene is TRBV30, the J gene TRBJ2-3; 13 positions match TRBD2. The germline V gene encodes CDR1 GTSNPN and CDR2 SVGIG (reference sequence). The CDR3 covers 15 residues. V lost 3 bases, J lost 9 bases, and 9 bases stayed unmatched. The DNA of the CDR3 is TGTGCCTGGAGCCGACTAGCGGGAGGTCCTGGGACGCAGTATTTT. It yields the protein CAWSRLAGGPGTQYF.

The chain carries TRBV7-3 and TRBJ2-5; 9 bases map to TRBD1. Trimming at V came to 5 bases and at J to 4 bases, leaving 5 bases not matched to a gene. Germline CDR1 is SGHTA and CDR2 is FQGTGA. CDR3 length: 14 residues. CDR3 nucleotide sequence: TGTGCCAGCAGCCAGACAGGGGGGGGAGAGACCCAGTACTTC. Translating it yields CASSQTGGGETQYF.

J is TRBJ2-1 and V is TRBV4-1, with TRBD2 identical over 7 bases. Germline V gene data show CDR1 as MGHRA and CDR2 as YSYEKL. There are 16 residues in the CDR3. The V gene end was trimmed by 1 base and the J gene end by 4 bases; junction bases not matched to a gene: 7. This CDR3 is CASSQVAGTTYNEQFF. CDR3 in DNA: TGCGCCAGCAGCCAAGTTGCCGGGACTACTTACAATGAGCAGTTCTTC.

DNA for the CDR3: TGTGCATTGACCAGGGGGGCTTACAATGAGCAGTTCTTC. It encodes CALTRGAYNEQFF. The gene calls are TRBV30 and TRBJ2-1; D is perhaps TRBD1 (7 bases). This CDR3 region has 13 residues. The germline V gene has CDR1 GTSNPN and CDR2 SVGIG (reference sequence). Combining the CDR3 with reference TRBV30 and TRBJ2-1 gives the whole variable domain SQTIHQWPATLVQPVGSPLSLECTVEGTSNPNLYWYRQAAGRGLQLLFYSVGIGQISSEVPQNLSASRPQDRQFILSSKKLLLSDSGFYLCALTRGAYNEQFFGPGTRLTVL.

The gene calls are TRBV19 and TRBJ2-6; the match to TRBD1 covers 8 bases. This CDR3 region has 17 residues. Unmatched junction bases numbered 11, after V lost 4 bases and J lost 6 bases. CDR1 and CDR2 from the germline V gene are LNHDA and SQIVND (reference sequence). The DNA for the CDR3 is TGTGCCAGTAGTAAACGCGCAACAGGGGGAGAGGCCAACGTCCTGACTTTC. Residues: CASSKRATGGEANVLTF.

This chain joins TRBV5-1 and TRBJ2-7, with 9 bases that match TRBD2. The CDR3 extends over 15 amino acids. Germline assignment: CDR1 SGHRS and CDR2 YFSETQ. V was clipped by 2 bases and J by 3 bases; unmatched bases: 6. The CDR3 DNA follows: TGCGCCAGCAGCTTCTTAGCGGGGGACGACTACGAGCAGTACTTC. It is translated as CASSFLAGDDYEQYF.

The rearrangement links TRBV27 to TRBJ2-7; D not resolved. Germline CDR1 is MNHEY and CDR2 is SMNVEV (reference sequence). V gave up 0 bases and J gave up 3 bases, with 3 bases separating them. The CDR3 is made up of 12 amino acids. Here the CDR3 reads CASSLSGYEQYF. Here the CDR3 DNA reads TGTGCCAGCAGTTTATCCGGCTACGAGCAGTACTTC.

The V gene is TRBV18, the J gene TRBJ1-2, with TRBD1 as a possible D gene (6 bases). Looked up from germline, CDR1 is KGHSH and CDR2 is LQKENI. CDR3 length: 14 residues. The V gene lost 2 bases and the J gene lost 6 bases, with 13 bases spanning the gap. CDR3 amino acids: CASSPVQGDNGYTF. CDR3 sequence (DNA): TGTGCCAGCTCACCAGTACAGGGAGACAATGGCTACACCTTC. The whole variable domain, filled in from reference TRBV18 and TRBJ1-2, reads NAGVMQNPRHLVRRRGQEARLRCSPMKGHSHVYWYRQLPEEGLKFMVYLQKENIIDESGMPKERFSAEFPKEGPSILRIQQVVRGDSAAYFCASSPVQGDNGYTFGSGTRLTVV.

The chain joins TRBV6-6 to TRBJ1-3; the match to TRBD1 covers 7 bases. The CDR3 is 16 amino acids. Germline CDR1 and CDR2: MNHNY and SVGAGI (reference sequence). Unmatched junction bases numbered 9, after V lost 6 bases and J lost 1 base. CDR3 sequence (DNA): TGTGCCAGCAGCTGGACAGGCGGGGATTCTGGAAACACCATATATTTT. Amino acids: CASSWTGGDSGNTIYF.

The chain carries TRBV2 and TRBJ1-2; no clear D. The V end was cut by 6 bases, the J end by 0 bases, with 8 bases between. There are 13 residues in the CDR3. Germline V lookup: CDR1 SNHLY, CDR2 FYNNEI. DNA of the CDR3: TGTGCCAGCAGCGCCATAGCTAACTATGGCTACACCTTC. This gives the protein CASSAIANYGYTF.

This clone was seen a single time. This same CDR3 is encoded by further DNA sequences in the sample. The chain uses TRBV5-1 and TRBJ2-1; 11 bases fit TRBD2. The CDR3 sequence is 16 residues long. The trim removed 2 bases at V and 4 bases at J, leaving 5 bases unmatched. Germline V gives CDR1 SGHRS, CDR2 YFSETQ. CDR3 residues: CASSFLAGGPYNEQFF. The CDR3 DNA follows: TGCGCCAGCAGCTTTTTAGCGGGAGGGCCTTACAATGAGCAGTTCTTC.